The 14 T cell receptor beta chains listed next were all sequenced from one sample in a study of T cell responses to AZD1222 COVID-19 vaccine. The protocol was immunoSEQ multiplex PCR, while the TCRdb copy is restricted to in-frame clones and leaves out a portion. The repertoire holds 130,000 to 150,000 clones, with roughly nine tenths as singletons. The material sequenced was peripheral blood, taken on day 0 of AZD1222 vaccination. All receptors derive from an adult in good health.

J is TRBJ2-7 and V is TRBV19; D gene unclear. This CDR3 has 14 residues. Germline assignment: CDR1 LNHDA and CDR2 SQIVND (reference sequence). The V and J ends lost 9 bases and 2 bases respectively, with 17 bases between them. CDR3 in amino acids: CASSETLVTYEQYF. The CDR3 DNA reads as TGTGCCAGCTCCGAGACACTCGTAACCTACGAGCAGTACTTC.

V usage is TRBV14 and J usage is TRBJ2-1, with TRBD2 matching 11 bases. CDR1 is SGHDN, CDR2 FVKESK, per germline. The V and J ends lost 4 bases and 7 bases, in that order; junction bases with no gene match: 12. CDR3 length equals 17 residues. The CDR3 DNA follows: TGTGCCAGCAGCCCGGCGGGAACTAGCGGGAGATTAAATGAGCAGTTCTTC. Translating gives CASSPAGTSGRLNEQFF.

The genes are TRBV10-2 and TRBJ2-3; perhaps TRBD2 as D (6 bases). V was trimmed by 8 bases and J by 0 bases, leaving 18 bases between them. Germline V CDR1 and CDR2: WSHSY, SAAADI. The CDR3 extends over 16 amino acids. The CDR3 DNA follows: TGCGCCAGCCATAGGGACTCTCCGGAGAGCACAGATACGCAGTATTTT. Protein: CASHRDSPESTDTQYF.

The chain couples TRBV28 to TRBJ2-1; 9 positions agree with TRBD2. From germline, CDR1 is MDHEN and CDR2 SYDVKM. There are 15 residues in the CDR3. V was clipped by 6 bases and J by 7 bases; unmatched bases: 10. DNA of the CDR3: TGTGCCAGCAGCCCTTTAGCGGGAGCGGGGAATGAGCAGTTCTTC. It is translated as CASSPLAGAGNEQFF.

The chain joins TRBV27 to TRBJ1-1; D call uncertain. The V end lost 5 bases, the J end lost 0 bases, and 13 bases lay between the germline ends. Germline V gene data show CDR1 as MNHEY and CDR2 as SMNVEV (reference sequence). The CDR3 is 15 amino acids. Here the CDR3 DNA reads TGTGCCAGCAGTCCCACTCAACAGATGAACACTGAAGCTTTCTTT. Protein: CASSPTQQMNTEAFF.

The chain combines TRBV25-1 with TRBJ1-2; 9 bases map to TRBD1. V lost 1 base and J lost 2; bases outside the gene matches: 2. This CDR3 has 15 residues. The germline CDR1 and CDR2 sequences are MGHDK and SYGVNS. CDR3 bases: TGTGCCAGCAGTGAATCGGGACAGGGAAACTATGGCTACACCTTC. Amino acids: CASSESGQGNYGYTF.

The chain uses TRBV4-3 and TRBJ1-1; possible D gene TRBD1, 5 bases. The CDR3 totals 15 residues. Germline V gene sequence: CDR1 LGHNA, CDR2 YSLEER. Trimming cost V 1 base and J 0 bases, with 9 bases left between them. The CDR3 DNA reads as TGCGCCAGCAGCCAAGGCCGACAGTTGAACACTGAAGCTTTCTTT. This codes for CASSQGRQLNTEAFF.

The CDR3 DNA is TGTGCCAGCAGCTTGCAACTCCCACCTTTGGATGAGCAGTTCTTC. Translated: CASSLQLPPLDEQFF. The chain couples TRBV5-5 to TRBJ2-1; D is undetermined. The germline V gene has CDR1 SGHKS and CDR2 YYEKEE (reference sequence). The V end lost 1 base, the J end lost 8 bases, and 16 bases lay between the germline ends. The CDR3 spans 15 residues.

The gene calls are TRBV6-5 and TRBJ2-2; no clear D gene. Germline V gene data show CDR1 as MNHEY and CDR2 as SVGAGI. The CDR3 covers 13 residues. V shed 2 bases and J shed 5 bases, with 6 bases lying between them. Here the CDR3 DNA reads TGTGCCAGCAGTTACGAACCGACCGGGGAGCTGTTTTTT. Translating gives CASSYEPTGELFF.

The chain recombines TRBV18 with TRBJ2-3, with D hard to call. CDR3 size: 15 residues. Trimming removed 10 bases at V and 3 bases at J, with 20 bases between. The germline gives CDR1 KGHSH, CDR2 LQKENI. The CDR3: CATEDPLVRTDTQYF. The CDR3, as DNA: TGTGCCACCGAGGATCCCCTAGTCAGGACAGATACGCAGTATTTT.

The chain couples TRBV4-2 to TRBJ2-5; 10 positions agree with TRBD2. V was pared by 3 bases and J by 4 bases, with 5 bases of the junction left unmatched. Germline CDR1 and CDR2: LGHNA and YNFKEQ. The CDR3 length is 15 residues. CDR3 residues: CASSHERGGPETQYF. The CDR3 DNA reads TGTGCCAGCAGCCACGAGCGGGGGGGACCAGAGACCCAGTACTTC.

The gene calls are TRBV6-4 and TRBJ2-1, with 9 bases matching TRBD2. Per the germline V gene, CDR1 is MRHNA and CDR2 is SNTAGT. The CDR3 runs 14 residues. V lost 7 bases to trimming and J lost 7 bases; unmatched junction nucleotides: 8. For the CDR3, the DNA is TGTGCCAGCATGTGGGTAGCGGGGGCTAATGAGCAGTTCTTC. Protein product: CASMWVAGANEQFF.

The chain carries TRBV6-2 or TRBV6-3 and TRBJ2-1, with D possibly matching TRBD2 (5 bases). The CDR3 covers 12 residues. Trimming removed 8 bases at V and 15 bases at J, with 20 bases between. Germline CDR1 MNHEY, CDR2 SVGEGT. DNA of the CDR3: TGTGCCAGCGGCCCCAAAATTAGCGTTGGGTTCTTC. Protein product: CASGPKISVGFF.

This chain joins TRBV3-1 (or the pseudogene TRBV3-2) and TRBJ1-2, with a possible D match to TRBD1 (6 bases). Per the germline V gene, CDR1 is LGHDT and CDR2 is YNNKEL (reference sequence). The CDR3 length is 12 residues. The germline V and J ends were trimmed by 0 bases and 10 bases, with 9 bases remaining between them. CDR3 residues: CASSQERTAYTF. The DNA for the CDR3 is TGTGCCAGCAGCCAAGAAAGGACAGCCTACACCTTC.